The T cell receptor beta chain under discussion was sequenced for a study of T cell responses to AZD1222 COVID-19 vaccine. This clone showed up just a few times. Produced via immunoSEQ multiplex PCR; TCRdb's table is partial and in-frame only. The sample includes some 150,000 clones, under 95% of them seen just once. In germline, CDR1 is SEHNR, CDR2 FQNEAQ (reference sequence). The CDR3 sequence is 14 residues long. V was clipped by 4 bases and J by 1 base, with 10 bases between them. This TCR was recovered from an adult in good health. Sequencing was performed on peripheral blood, taken on day 0 of AZD1222 vaccination. The chain combines TRBV7-9 with TRBJ1-1; D is perhaps TRBD1 (6 bases). The CDR3 nucleotides are TGTGCCAGCAGCTCCGGACAGACGAACACTGAAGCTTTCTTT. Its protein product is CASSSGQTNTEAFF.